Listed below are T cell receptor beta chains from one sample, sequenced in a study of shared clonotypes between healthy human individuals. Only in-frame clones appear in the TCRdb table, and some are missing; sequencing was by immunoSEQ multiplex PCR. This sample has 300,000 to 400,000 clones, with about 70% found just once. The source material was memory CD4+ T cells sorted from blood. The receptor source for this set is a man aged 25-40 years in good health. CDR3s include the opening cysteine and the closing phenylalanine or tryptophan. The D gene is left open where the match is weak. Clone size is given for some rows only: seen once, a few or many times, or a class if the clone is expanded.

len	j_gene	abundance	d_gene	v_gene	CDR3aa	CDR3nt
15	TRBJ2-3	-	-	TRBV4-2	CASSHRDSLTDTQYF	TGTGCCAGCAGCCACCGGGACTCCCTCACAGATACGCAGTATTTT
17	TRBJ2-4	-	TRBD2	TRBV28	CASSLVGLAGEGNIQYF	TGTGCCAGCAGTTTGGTAGGACTAGCGGGAGAGGGAAACATTCAGTACTTC
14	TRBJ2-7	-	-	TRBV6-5	CASSYGFGSYEQYF	TGTGCCAGCAGTTACGGATTTGGGAGTTACGAGCAGTACTTC
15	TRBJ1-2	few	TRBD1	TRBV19	CASSFSRQGKSGYTF	TGTGCCAGTAGTTTTAGTAGACAGGGGAAGAGTGGCTACACCTTC
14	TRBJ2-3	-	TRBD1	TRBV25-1	CASSEATGWDTQYF	TGTGCCAGCAGTGAAGCGACAGGGTGGGATACGCAGTATTTT
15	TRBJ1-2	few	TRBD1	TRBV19	CASSGRQGSGYGYTF	TGTGCCAGTAGTGGCAGACAGGGTTCGGGGTATGGCTACACCTTC
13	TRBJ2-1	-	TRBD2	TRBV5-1	CASSQREYNEQFF	TGCGCCAGCAGCCAGCGGGAGTACAATGAGCAGTTCTTC
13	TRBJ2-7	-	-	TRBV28	CASSLPGSYEQYF	TGTGCCAGCAGTTTACCGGGTTCCTACGAGCAGTACTTC
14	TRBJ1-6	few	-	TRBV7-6	CASSLGTGNSPLHF	TGTGCCAGCAGCTTAGGGACCGGCAATTCACCCCTCCACTTT
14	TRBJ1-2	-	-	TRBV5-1	CASSLRGANYGYTF	TGCGCCAGCAGCTTGAGAGGGGCTAACTATGGCTACACCTTC
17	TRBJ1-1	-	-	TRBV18	CASSPRGSRVVNTEAFF	TGTGCCAGCTCACCCCGTGGTAGCCGGGTAGTTAACACTGAAGCTTTCTTT
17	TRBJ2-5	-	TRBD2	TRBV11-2	CASSLGRAGGWEETQYF	TGTGCCAGCAGCTTAGGAAGGGCGGGAGGATGGGAGGAGACCCAGTACTTC
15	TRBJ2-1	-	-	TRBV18	CASLPGPSAGNEQFF	TGTGCCAGCCTCCCGGGGCCCTCCGCCGGCAATGAGCAGTTCTTC
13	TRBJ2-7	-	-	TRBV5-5	CASHPGSTYEQYF	TGTGCCAGCCATCCGGGGTCCACCTACGAGCAGTACTTC
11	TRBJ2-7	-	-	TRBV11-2	CASRQGTEQYF	TGTGCCAGCAGACAGGGTACCGAGCAGTACTTC
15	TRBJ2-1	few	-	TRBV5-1	CASSLDGLSYNEQFF	TGCGCCAGCAGCTTGGATGGGCTCTCCTACAATGAGCAGTTCTTC
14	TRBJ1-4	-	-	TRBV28	CASSLEGTNEKLFF	TGTGCCAGCAGTTTAGAAGGGACTAATGAAAAACTGTTTTTT